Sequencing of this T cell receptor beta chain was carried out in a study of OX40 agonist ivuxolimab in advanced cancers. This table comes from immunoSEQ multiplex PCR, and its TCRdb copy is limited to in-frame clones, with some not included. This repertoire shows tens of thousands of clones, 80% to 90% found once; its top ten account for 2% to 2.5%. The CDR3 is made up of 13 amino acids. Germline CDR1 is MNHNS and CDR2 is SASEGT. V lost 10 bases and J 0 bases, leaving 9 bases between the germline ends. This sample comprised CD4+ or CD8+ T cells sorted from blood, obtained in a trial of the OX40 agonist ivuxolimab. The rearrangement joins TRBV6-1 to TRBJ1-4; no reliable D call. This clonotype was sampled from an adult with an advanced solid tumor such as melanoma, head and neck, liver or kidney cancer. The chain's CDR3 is CATRRATNEKLFF. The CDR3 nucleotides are TGTGCCACCCGGAGGGCAACTAATGAAAAACTGTTTTTT.